One T cell receptor beta chain is described in this entry. This entry is derived from a study of Ad26.COV2.S vaccination and SARS-CoV-2 variants. The repertoire was sequenced with immunoSEQ multiplex PCR; TCRdb's copy has only in-frame clones and lacks some. The repertoire holds fewer than 500,000 clones, with roughly nine tenths as singletons. As for treatment: 15 to 20 received Ad26.COV2.S at low or high dose, single or two shots; about 5 received placebo; per-sample allocation not given. It was on day 63 after the first vaccine or placebo injection that samples were taken. CDR3 length: 16 residues. Germline V lookup: CDR1 SGDLS, CDR2 YYNGEE. Losses at the gene ends were 4 bases for V and 3 bases for J; bases not matched to a gene: 6.

This chain links TRBV9 with TRBJ1-6; 8 bases match TRBD1. The starting material was peripheral blood, obtained in a trial of Ad26.COV2.S vaccine versus placebo. The clonotype comes from a person aged 18-65 years who received the Ad26.COV2.S COVID-19 vaccine or a placebo. CDR3: CASSIQDRGYNSPLHF. The DNA for the CDR3 is TGTGCCAGCAGCATACAAGACAGGGGCTATAATTCACCCCTCCACTTT.